This T cell receptor beta chain was captured in a study of T-cell reconstitution after alpha-beta-depleted transplantation in children. The study's findings and limits: At around two months after transplant, the alpha-beta T cells were reportedly derived from several hundred expanded clones that came from non-depleted graft cells. Counts and diversity of T cells one year after transplant came mostly from newly produced T cells. Diversity of TCRbeta at day 60 was high in some patients, arising from surviving recipient T cells and thymic progenitors.

This clonotype appeared a few times. Its target is unknown. V lost 4 bases, J lost 1 base, and 8 bases lay in between. This CDR3 comprises 13 residues. Germline V gene lookup returns CDR1 SEHNR and CDR2 FQNEAQ (reference sequence). During its preparation, the TCRbeta library received unique molecular identifiers. TCRdb processed the PCR reads anew with MiXCR; each CDR3 protein has one entry. The sample yields hundreds of thousands of distinct CDR3 sequences, under 20% seen once. Sample: PBMCs, mostly from graft donor cells, taken 360 days after TCRalphabeta/CD19-depleted stem cell transplant. The origin of this receptor is a male patient under 10 years old who had a stem cell transplant for acute lymphoblastic leukemia, so the T cells may come from the graft donor. The chain couples TRBV7-9 to TRBJ2-7; D remains unclear. The CDR3 nucleotides read TGTGCCAGCAGCTCAGCTAGATCCTACGAGCAGTACTTC. Amino acids: CASSSARSYEQYF.